This T cell receptor (beta chain) was identified during a study of T cells expressing NK-cell markers. Study summary: Of eight sequenced donors, seven were HCMV-seropositive and one HCMV-seronegative.

General study findings and limits: Leadership of the CD3+CD56-NKG2C+ fraction also belonged to these clonotypes in a handful of donors. Dominant NKG2C+ clonotype frequencies of about 1.0-7.0% of CD8+ T cells were measured in more than 5 donors.

In regard to this clonotype: Its antigen is undetermined.

The authors made TCR beta cDNA libraries by 5'RACE template switching. This switching added a universal primer site and UMIs. For each CDR3 protein, TCRdb gives one entry from its re-call of the 5' RACE reads, without DNA. This sample lists about 460,000 distinct CDR3 sequences; its ten largest clones have 1.4%. There are 12 residues in the CDR3. Per the germline V gene, CDR1 is ENHRY and CDR2 is SYGVKD. Material for sequencing was blood T cells: a sorted CD56 or NKG2C T cell subset, CD4+ or CD8+ T cells, or bulk PBMC T cells (not recorded which). The sequence was collected from a woman aged 45-59 years in good health. The V and J genes are TRBV10-3 and TRBJ1-5. The CDR3 protein is CEWVFCNQPQHF.